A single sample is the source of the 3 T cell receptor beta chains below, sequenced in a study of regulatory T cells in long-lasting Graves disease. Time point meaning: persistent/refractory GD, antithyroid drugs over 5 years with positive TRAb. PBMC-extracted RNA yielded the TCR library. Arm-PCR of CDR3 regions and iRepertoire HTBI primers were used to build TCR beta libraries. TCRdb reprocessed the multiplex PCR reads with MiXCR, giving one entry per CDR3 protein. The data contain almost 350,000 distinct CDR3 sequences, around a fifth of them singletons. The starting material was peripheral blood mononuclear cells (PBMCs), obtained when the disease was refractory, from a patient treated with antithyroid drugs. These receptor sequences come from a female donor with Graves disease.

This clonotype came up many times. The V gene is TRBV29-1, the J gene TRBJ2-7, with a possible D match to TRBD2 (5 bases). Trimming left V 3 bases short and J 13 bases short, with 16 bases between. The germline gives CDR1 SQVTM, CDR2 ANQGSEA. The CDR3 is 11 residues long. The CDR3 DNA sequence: TGCAGCGTTGACTCGCTGGACGGGGTATACTTC. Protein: CSVDSLDGVYF.

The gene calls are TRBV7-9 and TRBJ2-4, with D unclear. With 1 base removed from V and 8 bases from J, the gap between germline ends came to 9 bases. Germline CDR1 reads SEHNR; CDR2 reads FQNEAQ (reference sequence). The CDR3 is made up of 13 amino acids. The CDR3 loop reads CASSLGPEYIQYF. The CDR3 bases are TGTGCCAGCAGCTTAGGACCGGAGTACATTCAGTACTTC.

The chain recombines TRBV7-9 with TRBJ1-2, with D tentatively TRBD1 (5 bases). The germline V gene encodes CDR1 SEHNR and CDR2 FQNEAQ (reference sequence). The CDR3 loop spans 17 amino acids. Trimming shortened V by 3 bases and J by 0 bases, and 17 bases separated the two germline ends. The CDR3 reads CASSLRGDRIPNYGYTF. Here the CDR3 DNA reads TGTGCCAGCAGCTTGAGAGGGGACCGAATACCTAACTATGGCTACACCTTC.